This TCR beta chain was identified during a study of T cells in localized non-small cell lung cancer. Study-level findings and limits: Of the tissues analyzed, uninvolved adjacent lung showed maximal T cell clonality, greater than tumor.

A remark on this clone: Its antigen is undetermined.

Germline lookup yields CDR1 SEHNR and CDR2 FQNEAQ (reference sequence). Trimming pared 5 bases from V and 5 bases from J, leaving 19 bases between. The CDR3 spans 16 residues. This table comes from immunoSEQ multiplex PCR, and its TCRdb copy is limited to in-frame clones, with some not included. This table has about 39,000 clones, 75% to 85% appearing once. Sequenced here: PBMCs, sampled before any cancer treatment. The chain uses TRBV7-9 and TRBJ2-1; D may match TRBD1 or TRBD2 (5 bases each). The TCR was taken from a woman aged 40-69 years with stage II squamous cell lung carcinoma. CDR3 sequence (DNA): TGTGCCAGCAGCCTCCCTAACCGGGACGTAAACAATGAGCAGTTCTTC. Protein sequence: CASSLPNRDVNNEQFF.